One and the same sample provided the 11 T cell receptor beta chains below, sequenced in a study of T cell clones after liver transplantation. Profiling relied on immunoSEQ multiplex PCR, and the TCRdb table lists in-frame clones only, not all of them. The data contain fewer than 50,000 clones, approximately 86% of them singletons. The sample here was CD4+ T cells from blood, taken 24 months after liver transplant. The receptors stem from a human patient who received a liver transplant. Some T cells may be transferred from the graft donor.

The CDR3 DNA follows: TGTGCCAGCAGCTTGGCGGGCCCGCTCGATACGCAGTATTTT. Its translation: CASSLAGPLDTQYF. The chain is built from TRBV5-5 and TRBJ2-3; D is uncertain. Germline V gene data show CDR1 as SGHKS and CDR2 as YYEKEE (reference sequence). V was cut by 0 bases and J by 6 bases, with 11 bases left in between. The CDR3 has 14 amino acids.

The chain employs TRBV7-3 and TRBJ2-2; D is ambiguous. This CDR3 contains 13 residues. Deletions cut 3 bases from V and 2 bases from J, with 4 bases between. CDR1 is SGHTA and CDR2 is FQGTGA in the germline V gene. The CDR3 loop reads CASSLKNTGELFF. CDR3 nucleotide sequence: TGTGCCAGCAGCTTGAAAAACACCGGGGAGCTGTTTTTT.

This clone was found once. V usage is TRBV9 and J usage is TRBJ2-2; D possibly corresponds to TRBD2 (5 bases). CDR1 is SGDLS, CDR2 YYNGEE, per germline. The length of the CDR3 is 12 residues. V was cut by 4 bases and J by 8 bases, with 9 bases left in between. The CDR3 is CASSPGGGELFF. Written as DNA, the CDR3 is TGTGCCAGCAGCCCAGGAGGAGGGGAGCTGTTTTTT.

V usage is TRBV7-2 and J usage is TRBJ1-2, with D unresolved. Trimming took off 6 bases at V and 8 bases at J, with 13 bases between the two ends. The CDR3 loop spans 12 amino acids. CDR1 and CDR2 from the germline V gene are SGHTA and FQGNSA. The CDR3 coding sequence is TGTGCCAGCAGTTTAACAGTGGGGGGCTACACCTTC. Translated: CASSLTVGGYTF.

The chain combines TRBV7-3 with TRBJ2-1, with 8 bases aligning to TRBD2. Germline values: CDR1 SGHTA, CDR2 FQGTGA. CDR3 length: 14 residues. Losses at the gene ends were 11 bases for V and 9 bases for J; bases not matched to a gene: 15. DNA of the CDR3: TGTGCCTCGGTGGCGGGGGGCCCCGGTGGTGAGCAGTTCTTC. It yields the protein CASVAGGPGGEQFF.

V usage is TRBV6-5 and J usage is TRBJ1-1; weak D call: TRBD1 (6 bases). Germline CDR1 and CDR2: MNHEY and SVGAGI. The CDR3 consists of 16 residues. V lost 3 bases, J lost 1 base, and 15 bases lay in between. For the CDR3, the DNA is TGTGCCAGCAGTTATCGGACAGTAAGTGAGAACACTGAAGCTTTCTTT. It translates to CASSYRTVSENTEAFF.

The chain has TRBV5-6 and TRBJ1-1; no clear D gene. V lost 0 bases and J 7 bases, leaving 19 bases between the germline ends. The CDR3 runs to 16 residues. Germline V lookup: CDR1 SGHDT, CDR2 YYEEEE. The CDR3 spells CASSLGQLQRRIEAFF. The CDR3 DNA reads as TGTGCCAGCAGCTTGGGCCAATTACAGCGCCGGATTGAAGCTTTCTTT.

The chain is built from TRBV18 and TRBJ2-5; D remains unclear. The length of the CDR3 is 13 residues. Germline V gene sequence: CDR1 KGHSH, CDR2 LQKENI. Trimming left V 1 base short and J 2 bases short, with 5 bases between. CDR3 in amino acids: CASSPHLQETQYF. The CDR3 nucleotides are TGTGCCAGCTCACCACACTTACAAGAGACCCAGTACTTC. The full variable domain, completed using reference TRBV18 and TRBJ2-5, is NAGVMQNPRHLVRRRGQEARLRCSPMKGHSHVYWYRQLPEEGLKFMVYLQKENIIDESGMPKERFSAEFPKEGPSILRIQQVVRGDSAAYFCASSPHLQETQYFGPGTRLLVL.

This clone was found once. The V gene is TRBV6-5, the J gene TRBJ2-2; D is possibly TRBD1 (5 bases). CDR3 length: 13 residues. Germline CDR1 is MNHEY and CDR2 is SVGAGI. Trimming shortened V by 7 bases and J by 3 bases, and 9 bases separated the two germline ends. The CDR3 DNA reads TGTGCCAGCATTGACAGATACACCGGGGAGCTGTTTTTT. Encoded protein: CASIDRYTGELFF.

The V and J genes are TRBV6-6 and TRBJ2-7, with D possibly matching TRBD2 (5 bases). Germline V gene data show CDR1 as MNHNY and CDR2 as SVGAGI (reference sequence). Trimming cost V 0 bases and J 2 bases, with 11 bases left between them. CDR3 length: 15 residues. The CDR3 loop reads CASSYSGVSTYEQYF. DNA for the CDR3: TGTGCCAGCAGTTACTCGGGAGTAAGCACCTACGAGCAGTACTTC.

CDR3 amino acids: CASSQDRGARDTQYF. The CDR3 DNA sequence: TGCGCCAGCAGCCAAGATAGGGGGGCACGAGATACGCAGTATTTT. The chain couples TRBV4-1 to TRBJ2-3, with D possibly called TRBD1 or TRBD2 (6 bases each). Germline V CDR1 and CDR2: MGHRA, YSYEKL. With 0 bases removed from V and 5 bases from J, the gap between germline ends came to 12 bases. The CDR3 is 15 residues long.